These 25 T cell receptor beta chains share one sample of origin, sequenced in a study of blood T cell repertoires in COVID-19. Assay used: immunoSEQ multiplex PCR; TCRdb lists only in-frame clones, some missing. The data show 55,000 to 80,000 clones, approximately 87% seen once. The source material was peripheral blood. These receptor sequences come from a woman in her sixties with acute or convalescent COVID-19.

The chain uses TRBV1 and TRBJ1-5; TRBD1 is taken as the D call from the table, unchecked against the DNA. TRBV1 is a known pseudogene. CDR3 length equals 21 residues. The CDR3 region has the DNA TGCACCAGCAGCCCCAGAGCCGAAACTCCGGGACAGGGTGGTATCAATCAGCCCCAGCATTTT. Translating gives CTSSPRAETPGQGGINQPQHF.

The rearrangement links TRBV7-6 to TRBJ2-1, with D possibly being TRBD1 (6 bases). Trimming took 3 bases from V and 4 from J, leaving 13 bases between them. There are 15 residues in the CDR3. Germline lookup yields CDR1 SGHVS and CDR2 FNYEAQ. DNA for the CDR3: TGTGCCAGCAGCTTTAGAACAGGGTCGTACAATGAGCAGTTCTTC. This sequence encodes CASSFRTGSYNEQFF.

V gene TRBV28 combines with J gene TRBJ1-2; no clear D gene. This CDR3 region has 16 residues. CDR1 is MDHEN and CDR2 is SYDVKM in the germline V gene. Trimming removed 5 bases at V and 6 bases at J, with 22 bases between. CDR3 in amino acids: CASSPRGSGAIDGYTF. CDR3 DNA: TGTGCCAGCAGTCCCCGAGGGTCGGGAGCTATCGATGGCTACACCTTC.

The V call is TRBV6-5, the J call TRBJ2-7; D unclear. This CDR3 comprises 14 residues. Trimming removed 7 bases from V and 0 bases from J, with 13 bases in between. The V gene's germline CDR1 is MNHEY and CDR2 SVGAGI. Written as DNA, the CDR3 is TGTGCCAGCACCCTCTCCACGAGCTCCTACGAGCAGTACGTC. As protein: CASTLSTSSYEQYV.

This sequence joins TRBV4-2 and TRBJ2-2; TRBD2 aligns across 7 bases. Germline loops: CDR1 LGHNA, CDR2 YNFKEQ. Germline trimming cut 0 bases from V and 4 bases from J; bases unmatched to any gene: 11. This CDR3 contains 18 residues. The CDR3 region has the DNA TGTGCCAGCAGCCAAGATTCTTTCGAAGCGGGAATCACCGGGGAGCTGTTTTTT. Protein sequence: CASSQDSFEAGITGELFF.

V and J are TRBV28 and TRBJ2-6; unclear D gene. This CDR3 is built from 16 residues. Germline V gene lookup returns CDR1 MDHEN and CDR2 SYDVKM. V lost 3 bases and J lost 0, with 9 bases in between. This CDR3 reads CASSFDGVSGANVLTF. CDR3 DNA sequence: TGTGCCAGCAGTTTTGACGGAGTCTCTGGGGCCAACGTCCTGACTTTC. The whole variable domain, filled in from reference TRBV28 and TRBJ2-6, reads DVKVTQSSRYLVKRTGEKVFLECVQDMDHENMFWYRQDPGLGLRLIYFSYDVKMKEKGDIPEGYSVSREKKERFSLILESASTNQTSMYLCASSFDGVSGANVLTFGAGSRLTVL.

The V gene is TRBV7-2, the J gene TRBJ1-1; D unclear. Germline V lookup: CDR1 SGHTA, CDR2 FQGNSA. This CDR3 is built from 14 residues. V was cut by 3 bases and J by 4 bases, with 12 bases left in between. CDR3 residues: CASSFLPAITEAFF. The CDR3 region has the DNA TGTGCCAGCAGCTTCCTTCCTGCTATCACTGAAGCTTTCTTT.

The chain has TRBV20-1 and TRBJ1-4; TRBD1 matches 7 bases. The CDR3 length is 17 residues. Per germline, CDR1 DFQATT and CDR2 SNEGSKA (reference sequence). J gave up 6 bases and V 3 bases, and 16 bases lay outside the gene matches. The CDR3 loop is CSASGPFAGGRHEKLFF. The CDR3 coding sequence is TGCAGTGCTAGTGGGCCTTTTGCAGGGGGGCGTCATGAAAAACTGTTTTTT.

V gene TRBV7-6 combines with J gene TRBJ1-2; perhaps TRBD1 as D (6 bases). The CDR3 has 15 amino acids. Germline loops: CDR1 SGHVS, CDR2 FNYEAQ. V was clipped by 5 bases and J by 4 bases, with 17 bases between them. The CDR3 is CASSPGHSNFYGYTF. The CDR3 coding sequence is TGTGCCAGCAGCCCGGGACACTCTAACTTCTATGGCTACACCTTC.

The V call is TRBV27, the J call TRBJ1-2, with 7 bases lining up with TRBD1. This CDR3 has 14 residues. The germline V gene encodes CDR1 MNHEY and CDR2 SMNVEV (reference sequence). The V segment lost 7 bases and the J segment 0 bases; nucleotides outside the gene matches: 5. The CDR3 reads CASKPQGANYGYTF. For the CDR3, the DNA is TGTGCCAGCAAGCCGCAGGGGGCTAACTATGGCTACACCTTC.

The chain carries TRBV10-1 and TRBJ1-5; D is perhaps TRBD1 (5 bases). Trimming cost V 6 bases and J 14 bases, with 8 bases left between them. In germline, CDR1 is WNHNN, CDR2 SYGVQD (reference sequence). The CDR3 is 9 amino acids. The CDR3 DNA reads TGCGCCAGCAGCTGCAGGGAGCATTTT. Amino acids: CASSCREHF.

This rearrangement joins TRBV2 to TRBJ1-4; D possibly corresponds to TRBD1 (5 bases). V lost 6 bases and J 7 bases, leaving 12 bases between the germline ends. Germline V gene sequence: CDR1 SNHLY, CDR2 FYNNEI. The CDR3 extends over 13 amino acids. The CDR3 spells CASRAGFGEKLFF. The DNA of the CDR3 is TGTGCCAGCAGGGCAGGGTTCGGTGAAAAACTGTTTTTT.

In DNA, the CDR3 is TGTGCCAGCAGCGCCTTCGACAGGGTAGGAAACTATGGCTACACCTTC. Residues: CASSAFDRVGNYGYTF. This chain connects TRBV9 to TRBJ1-2, with 7 bases aligning to TRBD1. This CDR3 spans 16 amino acids. V was pared by 3 bases and J by 2 bases, with 10 bases of the junction left unmatched. From germline, CDR1 is SGDLS and CDR2 YYNGEE.

The gene calls are TRBV20-1 and TRBJ2-5; maybe TRBD2 (5 bases). Per the germline V gene, CDR1 is DFQATT and CDR2 is SNEGSKA (reference sequence). This CDR3 has 15 residues. V lost 3 bases, J lost 0 bases, and 14 bases lay in between. In nucleotides, the CDR3 is TGCAGTGCTAGTCCCCCCGGGGTAGACCAAGAGACCCAGTACTTC. Translation: CSASPPGVDQETQYF.

V is TRBV5-5 and J is TRBJ2-3; TRBD1 agrees at 7 bases. CDR3 length: 13 residues. V was clipped by 3 bases and J by 4 bases; unmatched bases: 2. Per the germline V gene, CDR1 is SGHKS and CDR2 is YYEKEE (reference sequence). The CDR3 spells CASSYRGSDTQYF. In nucleotides, the CDR3 is TGTGCCAGCAGCTACAGGGGTTCAGATACGCAGTATTTT.

This clone was recorded once. The chain uses TRBV4-2 and TRBJ1-4, with D hard to call. V was pared by 3 bases and J by 8 bases, with 10 bases between. This CDR3 comprises 13 residues. Germline V CDR1 and CDR2: LGHNA, YNFKEQ. The chain's CDR3 is CASSQNLGEKLFF. The CDR3 DNA sequence: TGTGCCAGCAGCCAGAATCTGGGCGAAAAACTGTTTTTT.

The V call is TRBV5-1, the J call TRBJ1-4; 8 nucleotides match TRBD1. Germline lookup yields CDR1 SGHRS and CDR2 YFSETQ. The CDR3 spans 14 residues. J gave up 8 bases and V 7 bases, and 10 bases lay outside the gene matches. CDR3 DNA sequence: TGCGCCAGCGCCCAGTCGGGGACAGGCGAAAAACTGTTTTTT. Its protein is CASAQSGTGEKLFF.

The rearrangement uses TRBV7-9 and TRBJ2-5; TRBD1 aligns across 8 bases. The CDR3 length is 13 residues. CDR1 and CDR2 (germline): SEHNR, FQNEAQ (reference sequence). Germline trimming cut 3 bases from V and 7 bases from J; bases unmatched to any gene: 4. CDR3 sequence reads: CASSLAQGVTQYF. In DNA, the CDR3 is TGTGCCAGCAGCTTGGCACAGGGGGTGACCCAGTACTTC.

To note about this clone: It may be a read error: a sequence one base away is much more abundant. CDR3 DNA sequence: TGTGCCAGCAGCCTGACAGGGGGCACTGAAGCTTTCTTT. Translated, it gives CASSLTGGTEAFF. This chain connects TRBV5-4 to TRBJ1-1, with 9 positions matching TRBD1. This CDR3 comprises 13 residues. Germline assignment: CDR1 SGHNT and CDR2 YYREEE (reference sequence). Trimming at V came to 4 bases and at J to 4 bases, leaving 2 bases not matched to a gene.

This clone was counted a single time. The J gene is TRBJ2-7, the V gene TRBV7-8, with D tentatively TRBD1 (6 bases). The CDR3 contains 11 residues. Germline V gene lookup returns CDR1 SGHVS and CDR2 FQNEAQ. Deletions cut 5 bases from V and 7 bases from J, with 9 bases between. CDR3 coding DNA: TGTGCCAGCAGCCTGGGGGCAGAGCAGTACGTC. Protein: CASSLGAEQYV.

The chain couples TRBV2 to TRBJ1-4, with TRBD1 as a possible D gene (5 bases). Germline V gives CDR1 SNHLY, CDR2 FYNNEI. V lost 7 bases to trimming and J lost 6 bases, with 18 bases between them. This CDR3 has 15 residues. CDR3 sequence (DNA): TGTGCCAGCACCCGAAGGGGCAGGGAGGATGAAAAACTGTTTTTT. It is translated as CASTRRGREDEKLFF.

As DNA, the CDR3 is TGTGCCAGCAGCTTAGATCGGGTAGCGGCTACAGATACGCAGTATTTT. Its translation: CASSLDRVAATDTQYF. V is TRBV11-2 and J is TRBJ2-3; tentative D call: TRBD2 (6 bases). This CDR3 spans 16 amino acids. The V end lost 0 bases, the J end lost 3 bases, and 13 bases lay between the germline ends. The germline CDR1 and CDR2 sequences are SGHAT and FQNNGV.

This clone was found a few times. The CDR3 nucleotides are TGTGCCAGCAGCCCAAGACAGGGGGACGCCGGGGAGCTGTTTTTT. Encoded protein: CASSPRQGDAGELFF. J is TRBJ2-2 and V is TRBV7-6, with 9 bases fitting TRBD1. J lost 6 bases, V lost 5 bases, and 7 bases had no gene match. Germline values: CDR1 SGHVS, CDR2 FNYEAQ. The CDR3 consists of 15 residues.

The J gene is TRBJ1-1, the V gene TRBV19; 9 nucleotides match TRBD1. Germline V gene data show CDR1 as LNHDA and CDR2 as SQIVND (reference sequence). This CDR3 spans 16 amino acids. J lost 2 bases, V lost 4 bases, and 8 bases had no gene match. The CDR3 bases are TGTGCCAGTAGTACTGGGGACAGGGTGATTAACACTGAAGCTTTCTTT. The encoded protein is CASSTGDRVINTEAFF.

This clone is a singleton in its sample. The chain joins TRBV28 to TRBJ1-2, with D unclear. Trimming removed 7 bases from V and 8 bases from J, with 20 bases in between. The CDR3 loop spans 14 amino acids. Germline CDR1 reads MDHEN; CDR2 reads SYDVKM. CDR3 amino acids: CASIAGGRVGGYTF. In DNA, the CDR3 is TGTGCCAGCATCGCTGGCGGGCGGGTTGGGGGCTACACCTTC.